The clone carrying this TCR beta chain was found once. The data originate from a study of T cell responses to AZD1222 COVID-19 vaccine. Per germline, CDR1 MNHEY and CDR2 SVGAGI. The CDR3 is made up of 13 amino acids. The V end was cut by 2 bases, the J end by 5 bases, with 9 bases between. Some clones are missing from TCRdb's copy, which holds only in-frame ones; the method was immunoSEQ multiplex PCR. The table has approximately 100,000 clones, around 94% seen once. This receptor was taken from an adult in good health. Material: peripheral blood, obtained on day 0 of AZD1222 vaccination. The chain couples TRBV6-5 to TRBJ2-5; perhaps TRBD1 as D (5 bases). The CDR3 loop reads CASSYRGGETQYF. In DNA form, the CDR3 reads TGTGCCAGCAGTTACAGGGGTGGGGAGACCCAGTACTTC.